This T cell receptor beta chain emerged from a study of blood T cell repertoires in COVID-19. Study details: From T cells, B-cell-depleted T cells, or PBMCs came the material, which was cDNA or gDNA.

The method was immunoSEQ multiplex PCR; TCRdb's version includes in-frame clones alone and lacks a portion of them. The sample has approximately 200,000 clones, about 81% seen once; the top ten hold approximately 8.7%. The V gene lost 2 bases and the J gene lost 8 bases, with 7 bases spanning the gap. Germline V gene data show CDR1 as GTSNPN and CDR2 as SVGIG (reference sequence). The CDR3 spans 11 residues. This study enrolled people aged about 18 to 90 from roughly 24 US geographic areas. Self-reported history from a screening survey and questionnaire set each donor's cohort. This clonotype originated in a middle-aged man who had recovered from COVID-19. The chain links TRBV30 to TRBJ2-1; D possibly corresponds to TRBD2 (6 bases). Input material: PBMCs or T cells enriched from blood (not recorded which). CDR3 sequence reads: CAWSRRDEQFF. CDR3 in DNA: TGTGCCTGGAGTCGGAGGGATGAGCAGTTCTTC.